The source of this T cell receptor (beta chain) is a study of cytomegalovirus exposure and HLA in healthy donors (dated by TCRdb to 2015 to 2018). Regarding the complete study: According to an earlier analysis of several hundred of the donors, roughly 180 million T cells yielded 90 million to 140 million unique TCR beta sequences and about 300 Gb of sequence data. Roughly 290 gigabases of sequencing data and roughly 81 million unique TCR sequences made up an early release that covered around 640 HLA-typed donors. Of the roughly 410 genotyped donors, 81% were placed in the genetic ancestry cluster associated with self-reported Caucasian donors. The aim of the study was to test whether cataloging public T cell receptors could identify signatures of past pathogen exposure. Using immunosequencing, the study profiled T cell repertoires from fewer than 850 subjects and related those repertoires to cytomegalovirus serostatus. A separate validation cohort of approximately 130 different subjects was used in addition to the roughly 670-subject first cohort. The study combined high-throughput TCR immunosequencing, statistical association of individual TCRs with disease status, and machine learning to predict cytomegalovirus infection status. To study patterns of TCR occurrence, a later analysis re-analyzed previously published TCR beta repertoires from 650 to 750 donors and added high-resolution HLA genotyping. Rather than using new phenotypic data, the later analysis identified candidate immune exposures from TCR beta sequences and from how often those sequences occurred across donors. To decide whether each TCR beta V gene segment behaved as functional or pseudogenic, an earlier analysis of some 600 of the donors relied on high-throughput TCR beta sequencing. Donor age, sex, ethnicity and CMV serostatus were compiled alongside the repertoire data. In a later genetic analysis, genome-wide SNP genotypes for about three fifths of the roughly 670 donors were used, and that subset was treated as a discovery cohort. All discovery cohort repertoires had been generated on a single sequencing platform. HLA typing included class I and class II loci at four-digit resolution. The number of typed donors differed by locus: about 629-630 for A, B, C, DRB1 and DQB1; 522 for DQA1; approximately 610 for DPA1; and 400 to 480 for DPB1. Five DR-DQ haplotypes were treated as single units for association and clustering because of strong linkage in the cohort. On average, 235,054 unique TCR beta nucleotide sequences were sequenced per donor among some 430 genotyped donors of the cohort, with roughly 18% of those sequences being non-productive.

General findings and caveats noted by the study authors: Presence/absence analyses assumed roughly uniform sequencing depth across donors, an assumption that may not hold. While some public TCRs were present in many individuals, most TCR sequences turned up only very rarely across donors. A later analysis reported that several top co-occurrence clusters appeared linked to parvovirus B19, influenza, CMV and Epstein-Barr virus. The 87-base-pair reads could not distinguish some IMGT-functional V segments, including TRBV6-2 and TRBV6-3, so those segments were excluded. Correlated functional status among segregating V segments might reflect linkage disequilibrium, but an unknown experimental factor could not be ruled out. In a later genetic analysis, fewer N-insertions in productive TCRs were reported among donors in an Asian-associated ancestry cluster than the roughly 640-donor mean. According to a later analysis, most CMV-associated TCR beta chains appeared to be HLA-restricted, and the HLA associations seemed to be driven largely by CMV exposure. Broadly in line with IMGT annotations, most TCR beta V segments showed up in productive rearrangements about 90% or about 30% of the time in an earlier analysis of approximately 600 of the donors. In a later analysis, HLA-associated TCR beta chains were found to be more clonally expanded and to have lower generation probabilities than equally common non-associated chains. A few of the identified cytomegalovirus-associated TCR beta chains were confirmed in vitro to be specific for cytomegalovirus antigens. The sequencing pipeline was judged likely to have produced a cluster of highly shared sequence variants as a technical artifact. A further reported finding was that TCR beta sequences accurately predicted the HLA-A and HLA-B alleles for most subjects in the first cohort. Because counts were too low, some 17 rarely observed V segments, including chromosome 9 orphons, were excluded from the earlier analysis of a few hundred of the donors. When HLA alleles, especially DR and DQ, strongly co-occurred, attributing TCR associations to individual alleles was difficult. Immune exposure information for the cohort was limited to CMV serostatus. The cohort was sequenced for TCR beta chains only, and without alpha or paired-chain data the features that could be detected were limited. At a false discovery rate of 0.05, a later analysis linked around 17,000 TCR beta sequences to specific HLA alleles. In a later analysis, TCR association rates were found to vary across HLA loci, with the most associated TCRs seen for DRB1 alleles and the fewest for HLA-C alleles. The classifier was reported to diagnose cytomegalovirus status with high specificity and sensitivity in both the original and validation cohorts. Because HLA typing was unavailable for some donors at each locus, only the typed subset was used in association tests. It was suggested by the authors that the approach could potentially be generalized to other disease states and immunological phenotypes. A total of 150 to 200 TCR beta chains were listed by the study as associated with cytomegalovirus. A later genetic analysis associated a missense DCLRE1C variant with V-gene and J-gene trimming of TCR beta chains, and an independent cohort replicated the association.

Per the germline V gene, SGHDT is the CDR1 and YYEEEE is the CDR2. The CDR3 holds 15 amino acids from the cysteine to the phenylalanine. Of all the DNA, just the CDR3 is kept, 45 bases in frame from base 1. V is cut by 6 bases and J by 4 bases, and the space between the germline ends is 16 bases. Libraries were made using the immunoSEQ multiplex PCR assay. For the multiplex PCR, a mixture combining 60 forward primers for TCR Vbeta segments and 13 reverse primers for TCR Jbeta segments was used. Amplification of the CDR3 region of rearranged TCR beta genes was performed with a multiplex PCR assay on genomic DNA. Amplified TCR beta libraries were sequenced as 87-base-pair reads on the Illumina HiSeq System. The published analysis was carried out like this. Across the roughly 640 repertoires, a later analysis counted tens of millions of unique TCR beta chains, approximately 12 million of which were shared by at least two donors. A nearest-neighbor algorithm error-corrected the raw reads and collapsed the reads into unique sequences, merging closely related sequences to remove PCR and sequencing errors. CDR3 sequences were aligned to IMGT reference sequences to assign V, D and J gene segments. Each retained sequence needed at least a six-nucleotide match to both a V gene segment and a J gene segment. A rearrangement counted as productive if the CDR3 had no stop codons and remained in frame with V and J, and every other rearrangement counted as non-productive. CDR3 was defined by IMGT convention, running from the second conserved V-encoded cysteine to the conserved J-encoded phenylalanine. Sequences without an unambiguous match to a single V gene segment were excluded from the earlier analysis of approximately 600 of the donors. An earlier analysis of just under 600 of the donors called V segments functional above 56.7% productive rearrangements and segregating when the between-donor standard deviation exceeded 5%. A statistical classification framework was developed to diagnose cytomegalovirus status using the catalog of TCR beta chain sequences. V and J gene assignment, in a later analysis, came from comparing TCR nucleotide sequences with IMGT/GENE-DB human TR gene sequences. A later analysis assigned CDR3 sequences and most-parsimonious VDJ recombination scenarios with the TCRdist pipeline. In a later analysis, each TCR beta chain was defined by its CDR3 amino acid sequence together with its V-gene family, and reads without a unique V-gene family were excluded. To address suspected cross-contamination and a sequencing artifact, a later analysis removed approximately 590 highly shared, low-generation-probability nucleotide sequences. A later analysis calculated a clonal expansion index for each public chain from normalized within-repertoire ranks of inferred template counts. Generation probabilities in a later analysis came from a VDJ recombination model fitted to out-of-frame rearrangements, and those results were checked against IGoR. Hypergeometric tests were used in a later analysis to score TCR-TCR, TCR-HLA and TCR-CMV co-occurrence, with a repertoire-size bias correction applied to the TCR pairs. False discovery rates were estimated in a later analysis by permuting HLA or CMV assignments 20 times. In a later analysis, co-occurring TCRs were grouped using DBSCAN, with TCRdist sequence similarity added in when clustering inside HLA-allele-positive subsets. Co-occurrence clustering excluded repertoires with fewer than 30,000 or more than 120,000 public chains, plus five with anomalous nucleotide sharing. Here the immuneACCESS table is served through TCRdb, limited to in-frame sequences with V and J called. Missing clones are a known gap in these copies; in checked studies unresolved V genes cover under half, and the rest lacks a known reason. For V, J and clone size, that table is used; D and trimming come from the DNA. This sample holds roughly 90,000 clones; 70% to 85% were observed only once. 2.1% of the sample is in the top ten clones.

In total, about 650 healthy bone marrow donors made up the cohort. At the time of sampling, all cohort members were nominally healthy, though unrecorded immune exposures were likely present. The donor was CMV seronegative and was included in the group of over 300 seronegative cohort members. A peripheral blood sample was collected from each donor, and TCR beta sequencing was performed on peripheral blood mononuclear cells. The Qiagen DNeasy Blood Extraction Kit was used to extract genomic DNA from the blood cell samples. A remark on this clone: Its antigen remains undetermined. No qualities accompany the bases; no much larger clone lies one base away.

The sequencing sample was made of PBMCs. This TCR was recovered from a man younger than 35 in good health and CMV-seronegative. Here the chain combines TRBV5-6 and TRBJ1-4; no D gene can be assigned with confidence. The CDR3 protein is CASTRLGTDNEKLFF. DNA sequence: TGTGCCAGCACCCGGTTGGGCACGGATAATGAAAAACTGTTTTTT.